This T cell receptor (beta chain) originates from a study of T and B cells in COVID-19 patients. Multiplex PCR with BIOMED2 TRB-A/B primer pools amplified TRB rearrangements. Each CDR3 protein gets one entry after TCRdb re-called the multiplex PCR reads with MiXCR. The sample has about 15,000 distinct CDR3 sequences, roughly 28% seen once. Looked up from germline, CDR1 is LGHNA and CDR2 is YNFKEQ. V gave up 1 base and J gave up 5 bases; unmatched junction bases: 9. This CDR3 is 16 amino acids long. From blood, roughly 220-550 ng of genomic DNA served as TRB template. This TCR came from a human donor who had recovered from COVID-19. Sequencing input: blood. The chain combines TRBV4-2 with TRBJ2-5; 8 bases line up with TRBD2. The CDR3 protein is CASSQGVSLAVETQYF. DNA for the CDR3: TGTGCCAGCAGCCAAGGAGTCTCACTAGCGGTGGAGACCCAGTACTTC.